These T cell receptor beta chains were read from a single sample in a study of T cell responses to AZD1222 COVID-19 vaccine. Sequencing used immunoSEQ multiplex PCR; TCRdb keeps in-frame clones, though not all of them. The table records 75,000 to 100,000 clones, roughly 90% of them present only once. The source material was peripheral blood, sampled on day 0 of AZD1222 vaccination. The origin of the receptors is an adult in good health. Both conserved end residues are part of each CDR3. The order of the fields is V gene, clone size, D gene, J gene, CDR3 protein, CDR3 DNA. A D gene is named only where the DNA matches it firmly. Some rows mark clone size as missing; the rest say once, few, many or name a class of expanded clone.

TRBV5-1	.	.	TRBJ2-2	CASSLLSGENTGELFF	TGCGCCAGCAGCTTGCTGTCGGGAGAGAACACCGGGGAGCTGTTTTTT
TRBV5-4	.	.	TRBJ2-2	CASSLKPGPNTGELFF	TGTGCCAGCAGCTTAAAACCGGGACCAAACACCGGGGAGCTGTTTTTT
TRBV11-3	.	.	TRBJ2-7	CASSSRTGVGMGEQYF	TGTGCCAGCAGCTCCCGGACTGGAGTTGGAATGGGGGAGCAGTACTTC
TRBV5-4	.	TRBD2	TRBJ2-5	CASSGGLAEQETQYF	TGTGCCAGCAGCGGGGGACTAGCGGAACAAGAGACCCAGTACTTC
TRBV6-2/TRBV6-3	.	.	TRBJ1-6	CASSFLRTAGSPLHF	TGTGCCAGCAGCTTTCTTCGTACGGCCGGCTCACCCCTCCACTTT
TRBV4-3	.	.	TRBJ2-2	CASSQEFPATGELFF	TGCGCCAGCAGCCAAGAATTTCCCGCGACCGGGGAGCTGTTTTTT
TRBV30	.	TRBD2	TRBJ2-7	CAWSPGLAGAEQYF	TGTGCCTGGAGCCCGGGACTAGCGGGAGCCGAGCAGTACTTC
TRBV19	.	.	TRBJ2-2	CASCFVAGRTGELFF	TGTGCCAGTTGTTTCGTTGCGGGACGGACCGGGGAGCTGTTTTTT
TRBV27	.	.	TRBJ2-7	CASSSPSTGEQYF	TGTGCCAGCAGTTCCCCTAGCACGGGAGAGCAGTACTTC
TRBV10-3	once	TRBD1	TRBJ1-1	CAISFGQGTMNTEAFF	TGTGCCATCAGTTTCGGACAGGGGACTATGAACACTGAAGCTTTCTTT
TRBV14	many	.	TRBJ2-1	CASSPLWGSSYNEQFF	TGTGCCAGCAGCCCCCTGTGGGGGAGCTCCTACAATGAGCAGTTCTTC
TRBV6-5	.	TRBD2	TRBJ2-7	CASSYLAGYYEQYF	TGTGCCAGCAGTTACCTAGCGGGGTACTACGAGCAGTACTTC
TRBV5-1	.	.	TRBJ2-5	CASSLKLDQETQYF	TGCGCCAGCAGCTTGAAGCTAGATCAAGAGACCCAGTACTTC